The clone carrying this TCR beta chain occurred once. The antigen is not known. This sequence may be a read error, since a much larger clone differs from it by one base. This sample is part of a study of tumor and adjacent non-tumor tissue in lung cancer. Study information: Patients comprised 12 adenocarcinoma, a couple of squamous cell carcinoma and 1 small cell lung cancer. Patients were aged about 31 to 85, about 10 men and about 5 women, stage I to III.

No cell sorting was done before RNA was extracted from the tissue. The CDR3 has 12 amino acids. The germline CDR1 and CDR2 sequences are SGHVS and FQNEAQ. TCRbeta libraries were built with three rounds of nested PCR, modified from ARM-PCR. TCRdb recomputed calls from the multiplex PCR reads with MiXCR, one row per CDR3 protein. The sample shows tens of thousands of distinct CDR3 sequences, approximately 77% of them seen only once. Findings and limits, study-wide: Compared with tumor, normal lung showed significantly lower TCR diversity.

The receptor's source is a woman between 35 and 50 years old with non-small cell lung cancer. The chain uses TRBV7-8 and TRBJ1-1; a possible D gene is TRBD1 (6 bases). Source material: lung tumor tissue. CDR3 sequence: CVSSTWGGQAFF. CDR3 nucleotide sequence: TGTGTCAGCAGCACTTGGGGGGGGCAAGCTTTCTTT.